A single count supports the clone carrying this TCR beta chain. This record comes from a study of blood T cell repertoires in COVID-19. Study overall: Nucleic acid was either cDNA or gDNA, and it came from T cells, B-cell-depleted T cells, or PBMCs.

In the study's own analysis: Amplification from reference gene primers served as the basis for estimated nucleated cell counts. Using immunoSEQ multiplex PCR, the repertoire was profiled, and TCRdb retains in-frame clones only, with some absent. The V and J calls and clone size were taken over from that table, and D and trimming were inferred from the DNA. The sample has approximately 47,000 clones; over 65% are singletons. V shed 7 bases and J 4 bases; nucleotides not matched to a gene: 5. Germline V gives CDR1 LNHDA, CDR2 SQIVND (reference sequence). The CDR3 consists of 14 residues. This TCR was sampled from a woman aged 55-70 years with acute or convalescent COVID-19. The chain links TRBV19 to TRBJ2-2; 8 bases are shared with TRBD2. The sequenced material came from peripheral blood. As DNA, the CDR3 is TGTGCCAGTACGGGAGGGGGGATCACCGGGGAGCTGTTTTTT. Its protein is CASTGGGITGELFF.